The 31 T cell receptor beta chains below all came from one sample that was sequenced in a study of CD8 T cells in ankylosing spondylitis. TCRdb fed the 5' RACE reads into MiXCR, producing one record per CDR3 protein. The sample shows around 180,000 distinct CDR3 sequences, 10% to 15% of them seen only once. What was sequenced was blood, either unsorted or a sorted T cell fraction (not recorded which). The receptors originated from a female donor with ankylosing spondylitis or in good health (not recorded which).

This clonotype was seen many times. The chain recombines TRBV20-1 with TRBJ2-7; TRBD2 aligns across 10 bases. This CDR3 is built from 15 residues. V lost 2 bases to trimming and J lost 3 bases; unmatched junction nucleotides: 7. In germline, CDR1 is DFQATT, CDR2 SNEGSKA (reference sequence). The CDR3 DNA reads TGCAGTGCTAGACCTCTAGCGGGAGTCCGCTACGAGCAGTACTTC. Its translation: CSARPLAGVRYEQYF.

V usage is TRBV7-8 and J usage is TRBJ1-2, with D hard to call. CDR1 is SGHVS, CDR2 FQNEAQ, per germline. The CDR3 length is 17 residues. Trimming removed 2 bases at V and 5 bases at J, with 21 bases between. This chain's CDR3 is CASSLRSDLLAQYGYTF. The DNA for the CDR3 is TGTGCCAGCAGCTTACGTTCAGACCTTCTAGCCCAGTATGGCTACACCTTC. The whole variable domain, filled in from reference TRBV7-8 and TRBJ1-2, reads GAGVSQSPRYKVAKRGQDVALRCDPISGHVSLFWYQQALGQGPEFLTYFQNEAQLDKSGLPSDRFFAERPEGSVSTLKIQRTQQEDSAVYLCASSLRSDLLAQYGYTFGSGTRLTVV.

This chain joins TRBV28 and TRBJ2-2; 12 positions match TRBD2. The trim removed 4 bases at V and 9 bases at J, leaving 12 bases unmatched. Germline V gene data show CDR1 as MDHEN and CDR2 as SYDVKM. This CDR3 has 17 amino acids. CDR3 protein: CASSSLGLAGRVRELFF. CDR3 coding DNA: TGTGCCAGCAGTTCCCTCGGACTAGCGGGAAGGGTCCGGGAGCTGTTTTTT.

This clonotype was detected only a few times. The V and J genes are TRBV18 and TRBJ2-5, with 8 bases aligning to TRBD2. Germline values: CDR1 KGHSH, CDR2 LQKENI. The V and J ends lost 3 bases and 5 bases, in that order; junction bases with no gene match: 8. The CDR3 length is 15 residues. The CDR3 spells CASSPTSGTLETQYF. The DNA of the CDR3 is TGTGCCAGCTCACCCACTAGCGGAACTCTCGAGACCCAGTACTTC. The entire variable domain, with the rest obtained from reference TRBV18 and TRBJ2-5, is as follows: NAGVMQNPRHLVRRRGQEARLRCSPMKGHSHVYWYRQLPEEGLKFMVYLQKENIIDESGMPKERFSAEFPKEGPSILRIQQVVRGDSAAYFCASSPTSGTLETQYFGPGTRLLVL.

There are many counts of this clonotype. The J gene is TRBJ2-4, the V gene TRBV6-6; unclear D gene. The CDR3 has 17 amino acids. CDR1 and CDR2 from the germline V gene are MNHNY and SVGAGI (reference sequence). Deletions cut 2 bases from V and 0 bases from J, with 14 bases between. The CDR3 DNA follows: TGTGCCAGCAGTTACATGTCGGATTCCCTAGCCAAAAACATTCAGTACTTC. Amino acid sequence: CASSYMSDSLAKNIQYF.

Points on this clonotype: A junction boundary mismatches the germline segment, possibly from a read error. The chain links TRBV2 to TRBJ2-4; D unresolved. This CDR3 is built from 16 residues. Germline CDR1 is SNHLY and CDR2 is FYNNEI. CDR3 residues: CAGSATGMGAKNIQYF. In DNA, the CDR3 is TGTGCCGGCAGCGCCACTGGGATGGGTGCCAAAAACATTCAGTACTTC.

This clonotype was seen repeatedly, ten times or more. The chain recombines TRBV7-2 with TRBJ2-2, with 7 nucleotides matching TRBD1. The germline V gene encodes CDR1 SGHTA and CDR2 FQGNSA. J lost 2 bases, V lost 2 bases, and 8 bases had no gene match. This CDR3 contains 17 residues. CDR3 DNA: TGTGCCAGCAGCTTACTCCAGGGACAGATTAACACCGGGGAGCTGTTTTTT. It translates to CASSLLQGQINTGELFF.

This clonotype has a count of ten or more. V gene TRBV20-1 combines with J gene TRBJ2-1; TRBD2 aligns across 10 bases. The CDR3 is 14 residues long. The V segment lost 5 bases and the J segment 10 bases; nucleotides outside the gene matches: 11. CDR1 DFQATT and CDR2 SNEGSKA come from the germline V gene (reference sequence). The CDR3: CSAYGLADTREQFF. DNA for the CDR3: TGCAGTGCTTATGGACTAGCGGACACACGCGAGCAGTTCTTC.

This chain uses TRBV9 with TRBJ2-5; D is tentatively TRBD1 or TRBD2 (5 bases each). The germline gives CDR1 SGDLS, CDR2 YYNGEE. Deletions cut 0 bases from V and 5 bases from J, with 14 bases between. The CDR3 extends over 15 amino acids. The CDR3 sequence: CASSVVGGSVETQYF. The CDR3 nucleotides read TGTGCCAGCAGCGTAGTTGGGGGAAGCGTCGAGACCCAGTACTTC.

This chain links TRBV24-1 with TRBJ1-1; 9 nucleotides line up with TRBD1. Unmatched junction bases numbered 2, after V lost 4 bases and J lost 0 bases. The CDR3 is 15 amino acids. Germline V CDR1 and CDR2: KGHDR, SFDVKD. The CDR3 DNA sequence: TGTGCCACCAGTGAGGGGACAGGGTTGAACACTGAAGCTTTCTTT. Amino acids: CATSEGTGLNTEAFF.

The V gene is TRBV29-1, the J gene TRBJ2-1; 13 nucleotides agree with TRBD2. This CDR3 comprises 17 residues. The trim removed 1 base at V and 3 bases at J, leaving 6 bases unmatched. Germline lookup yields CDR1 SQVTM and CDR2 ANQGSEA. The CDR3 is CSVEGSWTSGSYNEQFF. CDR3 coding DNA: TGCAGCGTTGAAGGCTCCTGGACTAGCGGGAGCTACAATGAGCAGTTCTTC.

This clonotype appeared a few times. The V and J genes are TRBV7-8 and TRBJ2-7; 8 nucleotides match TRBD2. This CDR3 spans 17 amino acids. V shed 1 base, J shed 0 bases, and the junction held 8 bases outside the gene matches. Germline CDR1 and CDR2: SGHVS and FQNEAQ. The CDR3 region has the DNA TGTGCCAGCAGCTTAGTATTTCCTAGCGGGCCCTCCTACGAGCAGTACTTC. Its protein product is CASSLVFPSGPSYEQYF.

This clonotype was found many times. The genes are TRBV28 and TRBJ2-3, with a tentative D call TRBD2 (6 bases). The V gene lost 2 bases and the J gene lost 10 bases, with 10 bases spanning the gap. Germline assignment: CDR1 MDHEN and CDR2 SYDVKM. There are 12 residues in the CDR3. The CDR3 nucleotides read TGTGCCAGCAGTTTAGGGGGACTTGCGCAGTATTTT. This sequence encodes CASSLGGLAQYF.

The gene calls are TRBV5-1 and TRBJ2-1; D possibly corresponds to TRBD2 (6 bases). Trimming stripped 1 base from V and 8 bases from J, with 13 bases between. The CDR3 is 14 residues long. CDR1 is SGHRS and CDR2 is YFSETQ in the germline V gene. The CDR3 sequence is CASSLIGSKDEQFF. The CDR3, as DNA: TGCGCCAGCAGCTTGATCGGGAGTAAAGATGAGCAGTTCTTC.

The sample holds many counts of this clonotype. V usage is TRBV5-1 and J usage is TRBJ1-1; 9 positions match TRBD1. V dropped 3 bases and J dropped 1; count of bases not matched to a gene: 4. The CDR3 has 15 amino acids. CDR1 is SGHRS, CDR2 YFSETQ, per germline. The CDR3 loop is CASSWTGAGNTEAFF. For the CDR3, the DNA is TGCGCCAGCAGCTGGACAGGGGCGGGGAACACTGAAGCTTTCTTT.

At least ten counts were recorded for this clonotype. The DNA for the CDR3 is TGCAGCGTCAACAGGGATGGGATGAGCTACACCTTC. Protein product: CSVNRDGMSYTF. The V call is TRBV29-1, the J call TRBJ1-2; the D gene is possibly TRBD1 (6 bases). This CDR3 has 12 residues. Germline V gives CDR1 SQVTM, CDR2 ANQGSEA. The V and J ends lost 6 bases and 9 bases respectively, with 17 bases between them.

This clonotype was seen a handful of times. V is TRBV5-1 and J is TRBJ1-2; no clear D gene. Germline V gene sequence: CDR1 SGHRS, CDR2 YFSETQ. Trimming stripped 0 bases from V and 4 bases from J, with 7 bases between. CDR3 length equals 13 residues. The CDR3 DNA reads as TGCGCCAGCAGCTTGGCCGCGACCTATGGCTACACCTTC. This gives the protein CASSLAATYGYTF.

This clonotype appeared a few times. The chain carries TRBV15 and TRBJ1-5; D not resolved. Germline V lookup: CDR1 LNHNV, CDR2 YYDKDF (reference sequence). The CDR3 covers 13 residues. Trimming left V 1 base short and J 4 bases short, with 5 bases between. The CDR3 protein is CATSRAGNQPQHF. The DNA for the CDR3 is TGTGCCACCAGCAGAGCGGGGAATCAGCCCCAGCATTTT.

The chain joins TRBV7-2 to TRBJ2-2; D possibly corresponds to TRBD2 (6 bases). V was pared by 5 bases and J by 5 bases, with 12 bases between. CDR3 length: 14 residues. Germline V CDR1 and CDR2: SGHTA, FQGNSA. CDR3 sequence reads: CASSPGVGTGELFF. Written as DNA, the CDR3 is TGTGCCAGCAGCCCGGGAGTCGGGACCGGGGAGCTGTTTTTT.

This clonotype was detected ten times or more. The rearrangement links TRBV7-9 to TRBJ1-4; TRBD1 might be the D (6 bases). V was cut by 5 bases and J by 8 bases, with 15 bases left in between. CDR3 length: 14 amino acids. Germline lookup yields CDR1 SEHNR and CDR2 FQNEAQ (reference sequence). This CDR3 reads CASSTYRDEEKLFF. CDR3 bases: TGTGCCAGCAGCACCTACAGGGATGAAGAAAAACTGTTTTTT.

The chain is built from TRBV12-3 or TRBV12-4 and TRBJ2-3, with D tentatively TRBD1 (5 bases). The CDR3 has 14 amino acids. The V end was cut by 5 bases, the J end by 6 bases, with 15 bases between. Written as DNA, the CDR3 is TGTGCCAGCAGTACCATAGGGGTTTCTGATACGCAGTATTTT. This gives the protein CASSTIGVSDTQYF.

Concerning this clonotype: The missing conserved phenylalanine or tryptophan at the end of this CDR3 makes a read error likely. No DNA is shown, since the ends of the CDR3 on it are uncertain; the CDR3 is the one TCRdb lists. V usage is TRBV9 and J usage is TRBJ2-7; TRBD1 was called by the table and not checked on the DNA. Germline CDR1 reads SGDLS; CDR2 reads YYNGEE. The CDR3 has 13 amino acids, counting both end residues. CDR3 loop: CASSTNRGAPKRT.

This clonotype was detected many times. The CDR3: CASSLNPDDRYTEAFF. In nucleotides, the CDR3 is TGCGCCAGCAGCTTGAACCCGGACGACAGGTACACTGAAGCTTTCTTT. The rearrangement links TRBV5-1 to TRBJ1-1, with a weak D call TRBD1 (6 bases). Germline V gives CDR1 SGHRS, CDR2 YFSETQ. The CDR3 has 16 residues. Trimming pared 1 base from V and 3 bases from J, leaving 16 bases between.

This clonotype has ten or more counts. V is TRBV3-1 and J is TRBJ2-2, with D hard to call. CDR3 size: 16 residues. The V end lost 6 bases, the J end lost 1 base, and 15 bases lay between the germline ends. Per the germline V gene, CDR1 is LGHDT and CDR2 is YNNKEL (reference sequence). CDR3 nucleotide sequence: TGTGCCAGCAGACAATCACAGCCGGGGAACACCGGGGAGCTGTTTTTT. This gives the protein CASRQSQPGNTGELFF.

This clonotype was detected only a few times. This chain links TRBV7-2 with TRBJ1-6, with D possibly TRBD1 on 6 matching bases. V lost 3 bases, J lost 7 bases, and 10 bases lay in between. Germline V CDR1 and CDR2: SGHTA, FQGNSA. The CDR3 has 14 amino acids. The CDR3 loop is CASSFGGANSPLHF. CDR3 sequence (DNA): TGTGCCAGCAGCTTTGGGGGCGCGAATTCACCCCTCCACTTT. Looking up the rest from reference TRBV7-2 and TRBJ1-6 gives the full variable domain: GAGVSQSPSNKVTEKGKDVELRCDPISGHTALYWYRQSLGQGLEFLIYFQGNSAPDKSGLPSDRFSAERTGGSVSTLTIQRTQQEDSAVYLCASSFGGANSPLHFGNGTRLTVT.

This clonotype came up many times. The chain links TRBV20-1 to TRBJ1-5, with 9 nucleotides matching TRBD1. The J segment lost 6 bases and the V segment lost 6 bases, leaving 6 bases of the junction unmatched. The CDR3 length is 13 residues. The germline CDR1 and CDR2 sequences are DFQATT and SNEGSKA (reference sequence). CDR3 DNA: TGCAGTGCGGTACAGGGGGCAAGTCAGCCCCAGCATTTT. It codes for CSAVQGASQPQHF.

This clonotype was seen only a few times. The V and J genes are TRBV7-2 and TRBJ1-5, with D possibly TRBD1 on 6 matching bases. CDR1 and CDR2 (germline): SGHTA, FQGNSA. The CDR3 covers 15 residues. The V end was cut by 5 bases, the J end by 0 bases, with 11 bases between. CDR3 in DNA: TGTGCCAGCAGCGCACTACAGGGTAGCAATCAGCCCCAGCATTTT. Translation: CASSALQGSNQPQHF.

A few counts support this clonotype. The genes are TRBV12-3 or TRBV12-4 and TRBJ1-5; D not resolved. The CDR3 is made up of 13 amino acids. The V gene lost 2 bases and the J gene lost 3 bases, with 5 bases spanning the gap. CDR3 nucleotide sequence: TGTGCCAGCAGTTTAAGGCTCAATCAGCCCCAGCATTTT. It codes for CASSLRLNQPQHF.

This clonotype was seen at least ten times. The V and J genes are TRBV15 and TRBJ1-5; D not certain. V was cut by 8 bases and J by 4 bases, with 12 bases left in between. CDR1 is LNHNV, CDR2 YYDKDF, per germline (reference sequence). This CDR3 contains 13 residues. As DNA, the CDR3 is TGTGCCACCCGGGTTTCGTCGAATCAGCCCCAGCATTTT. Its protein is CATRVSSNQPQHF.

The chain links TRBV5-4 to TRBJ1-6; D is possibly TRBD1 (5 bases). Germline V gene sequence: CDR1 SGHNT, CDR2 YYREEE (reference sequence). Trimming cost V 6 bases and J 7 bases, with 14 bases left between them. The CDR3 totals 14 residues. The CDR3 region is CASNKGQINSPLHF. CDR3 sequence (DNA): TGTGCCAGCAACAAGGGGCAGATAAATTCACCCCTCCACTTT.

This clonotype was observed at least ten times. The V and J genes are TRBV5-1 and TRBJ2-3, with D perhaps TRBD1 or TRBD2 (5 bases each). The CDR3 length is 16 residues. V was cut by 1 base and J by 5 bases, with 17 bases left in between. The germline gives CDR1 SGHRS, CDR2 YFSETQ. CDR3 loop: CASSLQGSGGVDTQYF. The CDR3 bases are TGCGCCAGCAGCTTGCAGGGTTCTGGGGGAGTAGATACGCAGTATTTT. The full variable domain, completed using reference TRBV5-1 and TRBJ2-3, is KAGVTQTPRYLIKTRGQQVTLSCSPISGHRSVSWYQQTPGQGLQFLFEYFSETQRNKGNFPGRFSGRQFSNSRSEMNVSTLELGDSALYLCASSLQGSGGVDTQYFGPGTRLTVL.